This TCR beta chain was profiled in a study of blood T cell repertoires in COVID-19. Study as a whole: The United States, Italy and Spain supplied acute and convalescent COVID-19 samples.

Trimming left V 3 bases short and J 4 bases short, with 10 bases between. Germline assignment: CDR1 SEHNR and CDR2 FQNEAQ (reference sequence). The CDR3 spans 13 residues. In the source study's methods: Reference gene primer amplification gave estimated nucleated cell counts. The method was immunoSEQ multiplex PCR; TCRdb's version includes in-frame clones alone and lacks a portion of them. The V and J calls and clone size were taken over from that table, and D and trimming were inferred from the DNA. This table holds about 670,000 clones, 90% found once. The sequence was obtained from a woman between 18 and 29 years old with acute or convalescent COVID-19. The sequenced material came from peripheral blood. The chain couples TRBV7-9 to TRBJ2-7; no definite D call. CDR3 region: CASSLGRTYEQYF. CDR3 DNA: TGTGCCAGCAGCTTGGGCCGAACTTACGAGCAGTACTTC.